What follows is one T cell receptor (beta chain) and its context. Its antigen is undetermined. Sequencing relied on a cDNA template that was reverse transcribed from extracted RNA. The repertoire was sequenced with immunoSEQ multiplex PCR; TCRdb's copy has only in-frame clones and lacks some. The sample yields under 250,000 clones, about three fifths seen once. The V gene lost 4 bases and the J gene lost 2 bases, with 12 bases spanning the gap. Germline CDR1 SQVTM, CDR2 ANQGSEA. The CDR3 has 14 amino acids. These data belong to a study of CD8+ T cells in alopecia areata. Overall study results and limits: There were also resident alphabeta T cells of normal skin sequenced in scalp samples. Patients displayed less clarity in TCR sharing than mice, a finding possibly related to HLA.

Samples from alopecia areata patients were lesional scalp punch biopsies and peripheral blood. V usage is TRBV29-1 and J usage is TRBJ1-5; D perhaps matches TRBD1 (5 bases). The specimen was CD4+ T cells sorted from blood, collected at week 0. This TCR came from a human donor with alopecia areata. The CDR3: CSVGQGNGNQPQHF. The CDR3 DNA reads as TGCAGCGTTGGTCAGGGCAACGGCAATCAGCCCCAGCATTTT.